The source of this T cell receptor beta chain is a study of blood T cell repertoires in COVID-19. For the study at large: Samples came from the United States, Italy and Spain, spanning acute and convalescent COVID-19. In each case, the material was cDNA or gDNA derived from T cells, B-cell-depleted T cells, or PBMCs.

Original data processing: Counts of nucleated cells, estimated from reference gene primer amplification, were obtained. TCRdb's table, derived via immunoSEQ multiplex PCR, lists solely in-frame clones and lacks some. Clone size and V and J calls were adopted from that table, with D and trimming inferred from the DNA. The top ten hold 30% to 45% of the sample, which has 60,000 to 85,000 clones, 84% seen once. This clone was seen more than once but under ten times. Germline V gene sequence: CDR1 LGHNA, CDR2 YSLEER. The V and J ends lost 2 bases and 12 bases respectively, with 13 bases between them. There are 13 residues in the CDR3.

The clonotype originates from a man aged 65 to 79 with acute or convalescent COVID-19. The chain is built from TRBV4-3 and TRBJ1-4; D is unclear. Sequencing used peripheral blood. CDR3 sequence reads: CASSQLRGKELFF. The CDR3 coding sequence is TGCGCCAGCAGCCAACTCCGGGGAAAAGAACTGTTTTTT.